A single sample is the source of the 24 T cell receptor beta chains below, sequenced in a study of blood T cell repertoires in COVID-19. Sequenced by immunoSEQ multiplex PCR; TCRdb stores in-frame clones only, minus some. This table has approximately 40,000 clones, around nine tenths appearing once. Sequencing input: peripheral blood. The source is a man aged 55 to 69 with COVID-19, enrolled during active disease.

This chain uses TRBV10-3 with TRBJ1-1; 9 bases fit TRBD1. Germline CDR1 reads ENHRY; CDR2 reads SYGVKD. V shed 6 bases, J shed 3 bases, and the junction held 8 bases outside the gene matches. This CDR3 contains 15 residues. The CDR3 DNA is TGTGCCATCAGCGGTCCGGGACAGGGTCACACTGAAGCTTTCTTT. Encoded protein: CAISGPGQGHTEAFF.

The chain recombines TRBV28 with TRBJ1-4, with D uncertain. V lost 4 bases, J lost 0 bases, and 9 bases lay in between. Looked up from germline, CDR1 is MDHEN and CDR2 is SYDVKM. The CDR3 is made up of 15 amino acids. CDR3 in amino acids: CASSSVRATNEKLFF. The CDR3 DNA is TGTGCCAGCAGTTCGGTTCGGGCAACTAATGAAAAACTGTTTTTT.

In this sample, this clone turned up once. V and J are TRBV28 and TRBJ1-1, with a possible D match to TRBD1 (6 bases). This CDR3 is built from 13 residues. Germline values: CDR1 MDHEN, CDR2 SYDVKM. The V and J ends lost 7 bases and 3 bases respectively, with 12 bases between them. The CDR3 region has the DNA TGTGCCAGCAATTGGGAGGGGGACACTGAAGCTTTCTTT. As protein: CASNWEGDTEAFF.

This chain connects TRBV6-5 to TRBJ1-2; the D gene is possibly TRBD1 (5 bases). Germline CDR1 is MNHEY and CDR2 is SVGAGI. The ends were cut back, 6 bases at V and 4 bases at J, with 15 bases in the middle. The CDR3 loop spans 14 amino acids. The CDR3 region has the DNA TGTGCCAGCAGCCTTCAGGAGGGGAGCTATGGCTACACCTTC. This encodes CASSLQEGSYGYTF.

This chain connects TRBV4-1 to TRBJ1-2; D is uncertain. V lost 7 bases to trimming and J lost 4 bases, with 25 bases between them. CDR1 and CDR2 (germline): MGHRA, YSYEKL. CDR3 length: 17 residues. CDR3 in DNA: TGCGCCAGCACACCCAGATATGCCGGGAGCGAGTTCTATGGCTACACCTTC. Translation: CASTPRYAGSEFYGYTF.

This chain connects TRBV5-1 to TRBJ2-5, with 10 bases that match TRBD2. CDR1 and CDR2 from the germline V gene are SGHRS and YFSETQ. The trim removed 4 bases at V and 5 bases at J, leaving 8 bases unmatched. The CDR3 contains 15 residues. The CDR3 sequence is CASSQTSGEGETQYF. CDR3 DNA: TGCGCCAGCAGCCAAACTAGCGGGGAGGGGGAGACCCAGTACTTC.

The chain recombines TRBV7-2 with TRBJ2-2, with a weak D call TRBD2 (7 bases). V lost 4 bases, J lost 7 bases, and 22 bases lay in between. The germline CDR1 and CDR2 sequences are SGHTA and FQGNSA. The CDR3 is 17 residues long. The CDR3 sequence is CASSSSPGGSLDGELFF. The CDR3 nucleotides read TGTGCCAGCAGCTCATCCCCGGGGGGCAGTTTGGACGGGGAGCTGTTTTTT.

The chain is built from TRBV10-3 and TRBJ2-7; 13 bases are a match to TRBD2. V lost 4 bases to trimming and J lost 4 bases; unmatched junction nucleotides: 16. This CDR3 comprises 19 residues. From germline, CDR1 is ENHRY and CDR2 SYGVKD. The CDR3 DNA sequence: TGTGCCATCAGTGGAAGGGGATCGAGGCGGACTAGCGGGAGTTACGAGCAGTACTTC. Translating gives CAISGRGSRRTSGSYEQYF.

The chain's CDR3 is CASTRGTQGDIQYF. Written as DNA, the CDR3 is TGCGCCAGCACTCGTGGCACTCAGGGCGACATTCAGTACTTC. The chain links TRBV5-1 to TRBJ2-4; the D gene is possibly TRBD1 (5 bases). Germline CDR1 SGHRS, CDR2 YFSETQ. The CDR3 has 14 residues. Trimming took off 6 bases at V and 8 bases at J, with 18 bases between the two ends.

The gene calls are TRBV7-3 and TRBJ2-5; a possible D gene is TRBD2 (5 bases). CDR1 and CDR2 from the germline V gene are SGHTA and FQGTGA. Trimming removed 1 base at V and 5 bases at J, with 14 bases between. The CDR3 loop spans 15 amino acids. The CDR3 region is CASSLKADLGETQYF. DNA for the CDR3: TGTGCCAGCAGCTTAAAGGCGGACTTAGGGGAGACCCAGTACTTC. The full variable domain, rest sourced from reference TRBV7-3 and TRBJ2-5, is GAGVSQTPSNKVTEKGKYVELRCDPISGHTALYWYRQSLGQGPEFLIYFQGTGAADDSGLPNDRFFAVRPEGSVSTLKIQRTERGDSAVYLCASSLKADLGETQYFGPGTRLLVL.

This clone was observed a few times. The gene calls are TRBV10-1 and TRBJ1-5; TRBD1 might be the D (5 bases). The CDR3 spans 12 residues. Germline CDR1 reads WNHNN; CDR2 reads SYGVQD (reference sequence). With 4 bases removed from V and 4 bases from J, the gap between germline ends came to 5 bases. The CDR3 nucleotides read TGCGCCAGCAGTGCAGGGAATCAGCCCCAGCATTTT. It codes for CASSAGNQPQHF.

The chain combines TRBV6-1 with TRBJ2-3; TRBD2 agrees at 7 bases. There are 14 residues in the CDR3. After removal of 6 bases from V and 4 bases from J, the junction contained 7 bases not matched to a gene. Germline V CDR1 and CDR2: MNHNS, SASEGT. CDR3 sequence reads: CASRRRERPDTQYF. In DNA form, the CDR3 reads TGTGCCAGCAGGAGGCGGGAGAGGCCAGATACGCAGTATTTT.

The rearrangement links TRBV6-5 to TRBJ1-5, with D possibly TRBD1 on 5 matching bases. CDR1 is MNHEY, CDR2 SVGAGI, per germline. The germline V and J ends were trimmed by 8 bases and 2 bases, with 16 bases remaining between them. CDR3 size: 15 residues. Here the CDR3 DNA reads TGTGCCAGCCGAAACCCCAGGGATGGCAATCAGCCCCAGCATTTT. Translating it yields CASRNPRDGNQPQHF.

V is TRBV19 and J is TRBJ2-3; D is ambiguous. Germline V gene data show CDR1 as LNHDA and CDR2 as SQIVND (reference sequence). V was shortened by 0 bases and J by 0 bases, with 7 bases between the two germline ends. CDR3 length equals 15 residues. The CDR3 DNA sequence: TGTGCCAGTAGTATAGATCTACAGAGCACAGATACGCAGTATTTT. This translates into CASSIDLQSTDTQYF. The full variable domain, rest sourced from reference TRBV19 and TRBJ2-3, is DGGITQSPKYLFRKEGQNVTLSCEQNLNHDAMYWYRQDPGQGLRLIYYSQIVNDFQKGDIAEGYSVSREKKESFPLTVTSAQKNPTAFYLCASSIDLQSTDTQYFGPGTRLTVL.

J is TRBJ1-1 and V is TRBV19, with TRBD1 matching 8 bases. The CDR3 covers 12 residues. V was clipped by 6 bases and J by 11 bases; unmatched bases: 8. In germline, CDR1 is LNHDA, CDR2 SQIVND (reference sequence). For the CDR3, the DNA is TGTGCCAGTAGGACCGGACAGGGTGAGGCTTTCTTT. Protein sequence: CASRTGQGEAFF. Full variable domain (missing parts from reference TRBV19 and TRBJ1-1): DGGITQSPKYLFRKEGQNVTLSCEQNLNHDAMYWYRQDPGQGLRLIYYSQIVNDFQKGDIAEGYSVSREKKESFPLTVTSAQKNPTAFYLCASRTGQGEAFFGQGTRLTVV.

The CDR3 DNA sequence: TGTGCCACCAGTGATTCGCCAGGGACAGATACGCAGTATTTT. Translation gives CATSDSPGTDTQYF. The chain combines TRBV24-1 with TRBJ2-3; tentative D call: TRBD1 (5 bases). This CDR3 is built from 14 residues. Germline V lookup: CDR1 KGHDR, CDR2 SFDVKD. V was cut by 2 bases and J by 3 bases, with 8 bases left in between.

The CDR3 protein is CASSKNREGNQPQHF. The CDR3 nucleotides are TGTGCCAGCAGCAAGAACAGGGAAGGCAATCAGCCCCAGCATTTT. The genes are TRBV4-2 and TRBJ1-5, with a possible D match to TRBD1 (6 bases). CDR3 length equals 15 residues. V was trimmed by 5 bases and J by 2 bases, leaving 13 bases between them. CDR1 is LGHNA, CDR2 YNFKEQ, per germline.

V and J are TRBV12-3 or TRBV12-4 and TRBJ1-1; D is unresolved. The CDR3 is made up of 13 amino acids. The germline V and J ends were trimmed by 4 bases and 5 bases, with 11 bases remaining between them. CDR3: CASSSATGTEAFF. The DNA for the CDR3 is TGTGCCAGCAGTTCAGCCACCGGGACTGAAGCTTTCTTT.

The V gene is TRBV15, the J gene TRBJ2-5, with D possibly matching TRBD2 (6 bases). CDR1 and CDR2 (germline): LNHNV, YYDKDF (reference sequence). V lost 6 bases and J lost 5, with 16 bases in between. The CDR3 consists of 14 residues. The CDR3 sequence: CATSLVGGSETQYF. In DNA, the CDR3 is TGTGCCACCAGTCTGGTAGGAGGGTCGGAGACCCAGTACTTC. Combining the CDR3 with reference TRBV15 and TRBJ2-5 gives the whole variable domain DAMVIQNPRYQVTQFGKPVTLSCSQTLNHNVMYWYQQKSSQAPKLLFHYYDKDFNNEADTPDNFQSRRPNTSFCFLDIRSPGLGDTAMYLCATSLVGGSETQYFGPGTRLLVL.

The chain is built from TRBV2 and TRBJ2-1; 9 bases fit TRBD1. This CDR3 comprises 15 residues. Germline loops: CDR1 SNHLY, CDR2 FYNNEI. The V segment lost 6 bases and the J segment 10 bases; nucleotides outside the gene matches: 13. CDR3 DNA: TGTGCCAGCAGCAACGACAGGGGGGGTTCGGAGGAGCAGTTCTTC. This codes for CASSNDRGGSEEQFF.

The chain links TRBV5-5 to TRBJ1-1, with 8 bases lining up with TRBD1. The CDR3 has 15 amino acids. Germline V lookup: CDR1 SGHKS, CDR2 YYEKEE (reference sequence). V lost 4 bases to trimming and J lost 2 bases; unmatched junction nucleotides: 7. The CDR3 loop is CASSHPGGLNTEAFF. CDR3 DNA sequence: TGTGCCAGCAGCCACCCAGGGGGCCTCAACACTGAAGCTTTCTTT.

The chain recombines TRBV6-1 with TRBJ2-6, with no clear D. Germline assignment: CDR1 MNHNS and CDR2 SASEGT. The ends were cut back, 1 base at V and 0 bases at J, with 4 bases in the middle. This CDR3 has 15 amino acids. The CDR3: CASSEVISGANVLTF. Here the CDR3 DNA reads TGTGCCAGCAGTGAAGTTATCTCTGGGGCCAACGTCCTGACTTTC.

The chain employs TRBV5-4 and TRBJ2-5, with TRBD2 matching over 8 bases. The germline V gene encodes CDR1 SGHNT and CDR2 YYREEE (reference sequence). The CDR3 is made up of 16 amino acids. V dropped 6 bases and J dropped 0; count of bases not matched to a gene: 10. The CDR3: CASTLSGSSYQETQYF. CDR3 DNA sequence: TGTGCCAGCACCCTGAGCGGGAGTTCGTACCAAGAGACCCAGTACTTC. Looking up the rest from reference TRBV5-4 and TRBJ2-5 gives the full variable domain: ETGVTQSPTHLIKTRGQQVTLRCSSQSGHNTVSWYQQALGQGPQFIFQYYREEENGRGNFPPRFSGLQFPNYSSELNVNALELDDSALYLCASTLSGSSYQETQYFGPGTRLLVL.

The chain couples TRBV6-6 to TRBJ1-1, with D unclear. This CDR3 has 14 residues. Trimming took off 4 bases at V and 3 bases at J, with 12 bases between the two ends. Germline loops: CDR1 MNHNY, CDR2 SVGAGI (reference sequence). Written as DNA, the CDR3 is TGTGCCAGCAGTTCGGACGGAGGTTACACTGAAGCTTTCTTT. As protein: CASSSDGGYTEAFF.